The 22 T cell receptor beta chains below come from one sample, sequenced in a study of T cells in tumors after PD-1 blockade. Measured with immunoSEQ multiplex PCR; TCRdb has only the in-frame clones, and not every one. The sample contains fewer than 40,000 clones, approximately 70% of which appear only once. The sample here was PBMCs, taken after anti-PD-1 treatment. The origin of the receptors is a human donor with basal cell carcinoma.

The rearrangement links TRBV29-1 to TRBJ1-2; a weak D match, TRBD1 (5 bases). Germline loops: CDR1 SQVTM, CDR2 ANQGSEA. This CDR3 has 12 amino acids. V lost 1 base and J 4 bases, leaving 7 bases between the germline ends. The CDR3 coding sequence is TGCAGCGTTGAAGCAGGGCCCTATGGCTACACCTTC. Translating gives CSVEAGPYGYTF.

The V call is TRBV4-3, the J call TRBJ2-2; D perhaps matches TRBD1 (5 bases). Germline V lookup: CDR1 LGHNA, CDR2 YSLEER. CDR3 length: 15 residues. V was trimmed by 0 bases and J by 6 bases, leaving 11 bases between them. CDR3 sequence: CASSQEARVPGELFF. The CDR3 DNA reads as TGCGCCAGCAGCCAAGAGGCCAGGGTGCCCGGGGAGCTGTTTTTT.

This clone was seen only a few times. The chain recombines TRBV18 with TRBJ1-2, with TRBD1 as a possible D gene (5 bases). The V gene lost 3 bases and the J gene lost 6 bases, with 11 bases spanning the gap. The CDR3 spans 13 residues. The V gene's germline CDR1 is KGHSH and CDR2 LQKENI. CDR3: CASSPLQGDGYTF. The CDR3 nucleotides read TGTGCCAGCTCACCTCTGCAGGGAGATGGCTACACCTTC.

The rearrangement links TRBV19 to TRBJ1-5; weak D call: TRBD1 (5 bases). The CDR3 contains 12 residues. The ends were cut back, 11 bases at V and 1 base at J, with 9 bases in the middle. Germline CDR1 and CDR2: LNHDA and SQIVND (reference sequence). This CDR3 reads CAPRGSNQPQHF. The CDR3 DNA reads TGTGCCCCAAGGGGCAGCAATCAGCCCCAGCATTTT.

J is TRBJ1-1 and V is TRBV6-6, with a tentative D call TRBD1 (5 bases). This CDR3 has 15 amino acids. Trimming cost V 8 bases and J 0 bases, with 16 bases left between them. Germline V gene data show CDR1 as MNHNY and CDR2 as SVGAGI (reference sequence). The CDR3 sequence: CASHMGQGLNTEAFF. CDR3 bases: TGTGCCAGCCACATGGGGCAAGGTCTGAACACTGAAGCTTTCTTT.

V is TRBV7-2 and J is TRBJ2-3, with a possible D match to TRBD2 (5 bases). The CDR3 is 15 residues long. The V end lost 7 bases, the J end lost 0 bases, and 14 bases lay between the germline ends. Germline loops: CDR1 SGHTA, CDR2 FQGNSA. CDR3 protein: CASTSAVISTDTQYF. The CDR3 DNA reads TGTGCCAGCACCTCAGCGGTTATTAGCACAGATACGCAGTATTTT.

This clone was found a few times. The chain links TRBV19 to TRBJ2-2; 8 nucleotides match TRBD1. The CDR3 length is 14 residues. Germline assignment: CDR1 LNHDA and CDR2 SQIVND (reference sequence). V trimming: 6 bases; J trimming: 3 bases; junction bases outside the gene matches: 3. The CDR3 loop is CASSGQGYTGELFF. The CDR3 region has the DNA TGTGCCAGTAGCGGACAGGGATACACCGGGGAGCTGTTTTTT.

V and J are TRBV7-3 and TRBJ2-3; 9 positions agree with TRBD2. The CDR3 consists of 16 residues. V was clipped by 2 bases and J by 0 bases; unmatched bases: 3. The germline V gene encodes CDR1 SGHTA and CDR2 FQGTGA. The CDR3 sequence: CASSLASGASTDTQYF. Written as DNA, the CDR3 is TGTGCCAGCAGCTTAGCTAGCGGGGCTAGCACAGATACGCAGTATTTT.

The chain recombines TRBV7-9 with TRBJ2-6; D gene ambiguous. Looked up from germline, CDR1 is SEHNR and CDR2 is FQNEAQ (reference sequence). This CDR3 region has 14 residues. V shed 6 bases and J shed 4 bases, with 10 bases lying between them. The CDR3 sequence is CASSFLGGANVLTF. The CDR3 DNA sequence: TGTGCCAGCAGTTTTCTCGGGGGGGCCAACGTCCTGACTTTC.

The chain links TRBV2 to TRBJ2-3; D possibly corresponds to TRBD2 (5 bases). With 2 bases removed from V and 5 bases from J, the gap between germline ends came to 14 bases. The length of the CDR3 is 15 residues. CDR1 is SNHLY, CDR2 FYNNEI, per germline. CDR3: CASSERVGAGDTQYF. The DNA of the CDR3 is TGTGCCAGCAGTGAAAGGGTGGGCGCGGGAGATACGCAGTATTTT.

The chain employs TRBV30 and TRBJ2-1; 8 bases fit TRBD2. V dropped 4 bases and J dropped 4; count of bases not matched to a gene: 6. This CDR3 has 14 amino acids. CDR1 is GTSNPN and CDR2 is SVGIG in the germline V gene (reference sequence). The CDR3 coding sequence is TGTGCCTGGACTGGAGCTAGCGGGTACAATGAGCAGTTCTTC. This codes for CAWTGASGYNEQFF.

This sequence joins TRBV19 and TRBJ1-2; 8 nucleotides align to TRBD1. Losses at the gene ends were 9 bases for V and 8 bases for J; bases not matched to a gene: 5. Germline V gene lookup returns CDR1 LNHDA and CDR2 SQIVND (reference sequence). The CDR3 extends over 11 amino acids. In nucleotides, the CDR3 is TGTGCCAGCCAGGACAGGGAAGGCTACACCTTC. Translating gives CASQDREGYTF.

The gene calls are TRBV19 and TRBJ1-1, with TRBD1 matching over 8 bases. The CDR3 extends over 11 amino acids. Germline-derived CDR1 and CDR2 are LNHDA and SQIVND (reference sequence). V was clipped by 4 bases and J by 9 bases; unmatched bases: 1. For the CDR3, the DNA is TGTGCCAGTAGTAGGACAGGGAAAGCTTTCTTT. Amino acid sequence: CASSRTGKAFF.

The chain joins TRBV6-5 to TRBJ1-1; the D gene is possibly TRBD1 (6 bases). CDR1 MNHEY and CDR2 SVGAGI come from the germline V gene. The CDR3 runs 13 residues. Trimming took 10 bases from V and 1 from J, leaving 13 bases between them. CDR3 sequence: CATEPRGNTEAFF. CDR3 in DNA: TGTGCCACCGAGCCCAGGGGGAACACTGAAGCTTTCTTT.

The chain couples TRBV25-1 to TRBJ1-5; D may be TRBD1 (6 bases). V lost 6 bases and J 3 bases, leaving 12 bases between the germline ends. The CDR3 totals 14 residues. The germline CDR1 and CDR2 sequences are MGHDK and SYGVNS. The CDR3 is CASSGGPLNQPQHF. The CDR3 DNA follows: TGTGCCAGCAGCGGGGGCCCACTCAATCAGCCCCAGCATTTT.

V and J are TRBV27 and TRBJ1-2, with no clear D. This CDR3 region has 12 residues. With 2 bases removed from V and 7 bases from J, the gap between germline ends came to 8 bases. Germline CDR1 and CDR2: MNHEY and SMNVEV (reference sequence). CDR3 region: CASSLGGSGYTF. CDR3 nucleotide sequence: TGTGCCAGCAGTTTAGGAGGCTCTGGCTACACCTTC.

The rearrangement uses TRBV19 and TRBJ2-1, with 11 positions matching TRBD2. Germline trimming cut 0 bases from V and 8 bases from J; bases unmatched to any gene: 27. This CDR3 has 23 amino acids. Germline V gene sequence: CDR1 LNHDA, CDR2 SQIVND (reference sequence). CDR3: CASSIDINLFLDPGLAAVDEQFF. Here the CDR3 DNA reads TGTGCCAGTAGTATAGATATTAATCTGTTCTTGGATCCGGGACTAGCGGCTGTCGATGAGCAGTTCTTC.

CDR3: CASRTREPHINEQFF. In nucleotides, the CDR3 is TGTGCCAGCAGGACGAGGGAGCCCCACATCAATGAGCAGTTCTTC. The V and J genes are TRBV27 and TRBJ2-1, with D possibly matching TRBD2 (5 bases). Germline CDR1 MNHEY, CDR2 SMNVEV (reference sequence). The CDR3 contains 15 residues. V was trimmed by 6 bases and J by 6 bases, leaving 18 bases between them.

The chain combines TRBV24-1 with TRBJ2-7, with a tentative D call TRBD1 (6 bases). The germline V gene has CDR1 KGHDR and CDR2 SFDVKD. Trimming shortened V by 7 bases and J by 2 bases, and 14 bases separated the two germline ends. The CDR3 is 14 residues long. In nucleotides, the CDR3 is TGTGCCACCAGCCCCCCCGGACAGCCCTACGAGCAGTACTTC. This gives the protein CATSPPGQPYEQYF.

The V and J genes are TRBV19 and TRBJ1-6; D unclear. The CDR3 spans 13 residues. Trimming left V 8 bases short and J 7 bases short, with 12 bases between. CDR1 is LNHDA and CDR2 is SQIVND in the germline V gene (reference sequence). The CDR3 sequence is CASGTGPNSPLHF. The CDR3 DNA sequence: TGTGCCAGTGGAACGGGCCCCAATTCACCCCTCCACTTT.

This clone was counted only a few times. The DNA of the CDR3 is TGTGCCTGGAGTCTAGGCGGGACTGGAAACACCATATATTTT. Its translation is CAWSLGGTGNTIYF. The chain combines TRBV30 with TRBJ1-3; D is unresolved. Germline V CDR1 and CDR2: GTSNPN, SVGIG (reference sequence). The CDR3 totals 14 residues. Between the trimmed V and J ends, which lost 2 bases and 2 bases, there was a span of 10 bases.

This clone appeared a single time. The chain is built from TRBV5-1 and TRBJ2-2; the match to TRBD1 covers 8 bases. From germline, CDR1 is SGHRS and CDR2 YFSETQ. This CDR3 has 17 residues. The V gene end was trimmed by 4 bases and the J gene end by 2 bases; junction bases not matched to a gene: 10. CDR3 sequence reads: CASSPEAGGGNTGELFF. The CDR3 DNA is TGCGCCAGCAGCCCAGAGGCAGGGGGCGGCAACACCGGGGAGCTGTTTTTT.